These T cell receptor beta chains were read from a single sample in a study of blood T cell repertoires in COVID-19. Libraries were prepared by immunoSEQ multiplex PCR; TCRdb keeps only in-frame clonotypes and omits some of them. The data contain roughly 9,000 clones, 86% of them singletons. The sample consisted of peripheral blood. The receptors stem from a man aged 55 to 69 with acute or convalescent COVID-19. CDR3s include the opening cysteine and the closing phenylalanine or tryptophan. A D gene is named only where the DNA matches it firmly. For some rows the clone size is stated as once, few or many, or as a class when expanded; others skip it.

>TRBJ2-2|TRBV19|-|-
CASSMDSFSGELFF
TGTGCCAGTAGTATGGACAGTTTCTCCGGGGAGCTGTTTTTT
>TRBJ1-1|TRBV7-2|-|-
CASSLSWTANTEAFF
TGTGCCAGCAGCTTATCCTGGACAGCGAACACTGAAGCTTTCTTT
>TRBJ1-6|TRBV14|once|TRBD1
CASSQGTGVSPLHF
TGTGCCAGCAGCCAAGGGACAGGGGTTTCACCCCTCCACTTT
>TRBJ2-7|TRBV6-5|-|TRBD1
CASSRQGNSYEQYF
TGTGCCAGCTCCCGACAGGGGAATTCCTACGAGCAGTACTTC
>TRBJ1-6|TRBV7-2|few|TRBD1
CASSLTGSDSPLHF
TGTGCCAGCAGCTTGACAGGGTCCGATTCACCCCTCCACTTT
>TRBJ2-3|TRBV4-2|-|-
CASSQDLQGRTDTQYF
TGTGCCAGCAGCCAAGATCTGCAGGGTAGGACAGATACGCAGTATTTT
>TRBJ1-4|TRBV6-5|-|-
CASSYAGATNEKLFF
TGTGCCAGCAGTTACGCGGGGGCAACTAATGAAAAACTGTTTTTT
>TRBJ2-1|TRBV10-1|once|TRBD2
CASSGLAAPYNEQFF
TGCGCCAGCAGTGGACTAGCGGCCCCCTACAATGAGCAGTTCTTC
>TRBJ1-2|TRBV5-5|-|TRBD1
CASSSGQDGLEGGYTF
TGTGCCAGCAGCTCGGGACAGGATGGATTAGAGGGTGGCTACACCTTC
>TRBJ1-4|TRBV6-2/TRBV6-3|-|-
CASSPSGGREKLFF
TGTGCCAGCAGCCCCTCGGGGGGGCGAGAAAAACTGTTTTTT
>TRBJ1-2|TRBV18|-|TRBD1
CASSPPNTDREYGYTF
TGTGCCAGCTCACCACCGAATACGGACAGGGAGTATGGCTACACCTTC
>TRBJ2-3|TRBV19|-|-
CASSSAYTQYF
TGTGCCAGTAGTAGCGCTTATACGCAGTATTTT
>TRBJ2-7|TRBV10-3|-|TRBD2
CATTSGSSAEQYF
TGTGCCACGACTAGCGGGAGTTCAGCCGAGCAGTACTTC
>TRBJ2-3|TRBV5-4|-|-
CASSLVGLGGSTDTQYF
TGTGCCAGCAGCTTGGTTGGCCTAGGCGGCAGCACAGATACGCAGTATTTT
>TRBJ2-2|TRBV4-2|-|TRBD2
CASSREPRGGRTGELFF
TGTGCCAGCAGCCGGGAACCCCGGGGGGGGCGGACCGGGGAGCTGTTTTTT
>TRBJ2-2|TRBV9|-|-
CASSVNLLPGELFF
TGTGCCAGCAGCGTAAATCTTCTCCCCGGGGAGCTGTTTTTT
>TRBJ1-6|TRBV11-2|-|TRBD1
CASSTRDRAISSYNSPLHF
TGTGCCAGCAGCACCCGGGACAGGGCGATAAGCTCCTATAATTCACCCCTCCACTTT
>TRBJ2-1|TRBV5-4|-|-
CASTHRDFDNEQFF
TGTGCCAGCACCCATCGGGACTTTGACAATGAGCAGTTCTTC
>TRBJ1-2|TRBV14|-|TRBD1
CASSQNRGRNYGYTF
TGTGCCAGCAGCCAAAACAGGGGGCGGAACTATGGCTACACCTTC
>TRBJ2-1|TRBV4-1|-|-
CASSQGGVGPREQFF
TGCGCCAGCAGCCAAGGGGGGGTCGGACCCAGGGAGCAGTTCTTC
>TRBJ1-2|TRBV3-1/TRBV3-2|once|-
CASSPLDRYGGYTF
TGTGCCAGCAGCCCACTAGACAGGTACGGCGGCTACACCTTC
>TRBJ2-7|TRBV18|once|TRBD2
CASSPPASGTYEQYF
TGTGCCAGCTCCCCACCTGCTAGCGGGACCTACGAGCAGTACTTC
>TRBJ2-2|TRBV19|once|-
CASSNLGLYTGELFF
TGTGCCAGTAGTAACCTTGGGCTCTACACCGGGGAGCTGTTTTTT
>TRBJ1-2|TRBV5-4|few|-
CASSPDRNYGYTF
TGTGCCAGCAGCCCCGATCGGAACTATGGCTACACCTTC
>TRBJ2-3|TRBV2|once|-
CASLITDTQYF
TGTGCCAGCTTAATCACAGATACGCAGTATTTT
>TRBJ2-1|TRBV6-2/TRBV6-3|once|-
CASSSGANEQFF
TGTGCCAGCAGTTCGGGAGCCAATGAGCAGTTCTTC
>TRBJ1-1|TRBV7-8|once|-
CASTLGGGLGNTEAFF
TGTGCCAGCACTCTCGGGGGGGGCTTGGGGAACACTGAAGCTTTCTTT
>TRBJ2-1|TRBV19|-|TRBD1
CASSFGQGLNEQFF
TGTGCCAGTAGTTTCGGACAGGGGTTGAATGAGCAGTTCTTC
>TRBJ2-3|TRBV6-2/TRBV6-3|-|-
CASSYSRYRGLKDTQYF
TGTGCCAGCAGTTACTCGAGGTATCGGGGTCTAAAGGATACGCAGTATTTT
>TRBJ2-6|TRBV7-6|once|TRBD1
CASSFDREGGSGANVLTF
TGTGCCAGCAGCTTCGACAGGGAAGGGGGCTCTGGGGCCAACGTCCTGACTTTC
>TRBJ2-7|TRBV19|few|-
CASSMSGSRGSYEQYF
TGTGCCAGTAGTATGTCCGGCAGTAGAGGATCCTACGAGCAGTACTTC
>TRBJ1-5|TRBV6-5|-|TRBD1
CASTRAGGNQPQHF
TGTGCCAGCACCCGAGCAGGGGGGAATCAGCCCCAGCATTTT
>TRBJ2-1|TRBV3-1/TRBV3-2|-|-
CASSLGGERFF
TGTGCCAGCAGCTTAGGGGGAGAGCGGTTCTTC
>TRBJ1-2|TRBV30|once|TRBD1
CAWSVQGGQGGGYTF
TGTGCCTGGAGTGTACAAGGAGGACAGGGAGGCGGCTACACCTTC
>TRBJ2-7|TRBV6-2/TRBV6-3|-|TRBD1
CASSWGGQGASYEQYF
TGTGCCAGCAGCTGGGGAGGACAGGGGGCCTCCTACGAGCAGTACTTC